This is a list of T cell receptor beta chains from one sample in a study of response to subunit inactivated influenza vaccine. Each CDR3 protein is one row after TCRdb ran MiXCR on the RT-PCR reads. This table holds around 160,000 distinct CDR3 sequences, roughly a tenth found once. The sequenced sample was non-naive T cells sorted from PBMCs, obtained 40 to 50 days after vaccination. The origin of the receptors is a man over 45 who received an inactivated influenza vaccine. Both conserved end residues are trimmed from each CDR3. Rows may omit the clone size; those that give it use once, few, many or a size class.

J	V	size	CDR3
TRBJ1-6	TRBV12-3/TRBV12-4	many	ASSTPRLDGFLSPLH
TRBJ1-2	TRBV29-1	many	SFRIEGAKGYT
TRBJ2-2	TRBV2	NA	ASSGRAGVNTGELF
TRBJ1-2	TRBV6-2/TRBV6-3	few	ASSYLDTAVYGYT
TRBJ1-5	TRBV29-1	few	SVEDGTGNQPQH
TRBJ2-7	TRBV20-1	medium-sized	SARSGGAYEQY
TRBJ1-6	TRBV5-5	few	ASSLGSFLNSPLH
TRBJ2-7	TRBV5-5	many	ASSFISEQY
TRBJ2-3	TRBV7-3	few	ASSSRTTDTQY
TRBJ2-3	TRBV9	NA	ASSAGQASTDTQY
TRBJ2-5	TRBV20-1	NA	SARLVFVIAGTEETQY
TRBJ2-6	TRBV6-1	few	ATEREAPSGANVLT
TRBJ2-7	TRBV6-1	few	ASSAGARYEQY
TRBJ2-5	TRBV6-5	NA	ASSYGGGGIETQY
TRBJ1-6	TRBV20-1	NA	SATGQGSNSPLH
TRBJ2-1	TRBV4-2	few	ASSQDGRAGVGQF
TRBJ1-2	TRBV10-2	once	ASSDPGGSNYGYT
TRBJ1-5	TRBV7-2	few	ASSLQGQFHQPQH
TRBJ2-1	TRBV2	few	ASSKTGEQF
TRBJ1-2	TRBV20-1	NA	SASRDRGVYGYT
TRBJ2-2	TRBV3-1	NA	ASSQFTGSNTGELF
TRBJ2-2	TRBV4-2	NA	ASSPGGLRGRTGELF
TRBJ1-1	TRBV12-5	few	ASCQGGATFAEAF
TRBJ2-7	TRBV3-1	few	ASSRRGGYEQY
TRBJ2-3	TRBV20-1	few	SARLAALSQY
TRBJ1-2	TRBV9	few	ASSVEAGGYGYT
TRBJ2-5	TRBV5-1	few	ASSSDGTGLGETQY
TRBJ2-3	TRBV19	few	ASSIDQRRTDTQY
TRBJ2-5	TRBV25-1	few	ASSEILGVETQY
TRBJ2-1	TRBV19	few	ASSDLAGVSYNEQF
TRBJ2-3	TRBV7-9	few	ASRQTRRGGVTDTQY
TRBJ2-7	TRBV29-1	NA	SVGGRSGTVEQY
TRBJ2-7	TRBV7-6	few	ASSPQGVLSYEQY
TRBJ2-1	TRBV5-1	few	ASSWGDRVYNEQF
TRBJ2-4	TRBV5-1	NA	ASKVSVGGNIQY
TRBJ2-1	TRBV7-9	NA	ASSLQVLEQF
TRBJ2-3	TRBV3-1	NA	ASSQASGSSTDTQY
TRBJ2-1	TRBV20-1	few	SARDTTRGEQF
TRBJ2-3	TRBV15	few	ATSREALAGVGADTQY
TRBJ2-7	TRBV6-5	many	ASSYGGGPFYEQY
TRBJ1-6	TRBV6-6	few	ASSEGESPLH
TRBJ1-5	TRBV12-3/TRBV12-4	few	ASRMGVSNQPQH
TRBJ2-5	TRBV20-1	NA	SARELEGQEGETQY
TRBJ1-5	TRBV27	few	ASSRDSSNQPQH
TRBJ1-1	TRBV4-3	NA	ASSQGRGESEAF
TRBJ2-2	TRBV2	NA	ASSQRRPANTGELF
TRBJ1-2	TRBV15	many	ATSRTLQGLST